This is a list of T cell receptor beta chains from one sample in a study of CD8+CD57+ T cells in acquired aplastic anemia. TCRdb re-called the reads with MiXCR, one entry per CDR3 protein. The table has hundreds of thousands of distinct CDR3 sequences, about 70% seen once; the top ten hold 4%. The sequenced sample consisted of sorted CD4+, CD8+, or CD8+CD57+ T cells (not recorded which) from PBMCs. These receptors all stem from a human donor in good health, serving as a control. Both conserved end residues are part of each CDR3. D genes are given only for firm matches. Rows may omit the clone size; those that give it use once, few, many or a size class.

>TRBV11-3|NA|TRBJ2-7|NA
CASSLDGEQYF
TGTGCCAGCAGCCTAGACGGCGAGCAGTACTTC
>TRBV11-1|NA|TRBJ2-3|TRBD2
CASSLASGGPSTDTQYF
TGTGCCAGCAGCTTAGCTAGCGGGGGGCCCAGCACAGATACGCAGTATTTT
>TRBV7-2|many|TRBJ1-3|NA
CASTSTVFKSTIYF
TGTGCCAGCACTTCGACCGTATTCAAGAGCACCATATATTTT
>TRBV7-8|NA|TRBJ2-7|TRBD1
CASSVQGSTYEQYF
TGTGCCAGCAGTGTACAGGGGTCTACCTACGAGCAGTACTTC
>TRBV7-9|NA|TRBJ2-5|NA
CASTGWRPSTSGQQYF
NA
>TRBV15|NA|TRBJ2-1|TRBD2
CATSSGEGAGEQYF
TGTGCCACCAGCAGCGGGGAGGGCGCAGGAGAGCAGTATTTC
>TRBV11-3|NA|TRBJ2-3|TRBD2
CASSLRGLAGAADTQYF
TGTGCCAGCAGCTTAAGGGGCCTAGCGGGGGCGGCAGATACGCAGTATTTT
>TRBV25-1|NA|TRBJ2-7|NA
CASTKDQGFSYEQYF
TGTGCCAGCACTAAGGATCAGGGGTTCTCCTACGAGCAGTACTTC
>TRBV7-3|NA|TRBJ2-3|TRBD1
CASSLEAGGPDTQF
TGTGCCAGCAGCTTAGAGGCAGGGGGCCCAGATACGCAGTTT
>TRBV2|NA|TRBJ2-7|NA
CASSEQGRDLYEQYF
TGTGCCAGCAGTGAACAGGGGCGGGACCTTTACGAGCAGTACTTC
>TRBV5-6|few|TRBJ1-5|NA
CASSLRGGDNQPQHF
TGTGCCAGCAGCTTAAGAGGGGGGGACAATCAGCCCCAGCATTTT
>TRBV29-1|few|TRBJ2-1|TRBD2
CSVFGDSGDYNEQFF
TGCAGCGTTTTTGGGGATAGCGGGGACTACAATGAGCAGTTCTTC
>TRBV7-9|NA|TRBJ1-2|NA
CASSPSGRGGMETF
TGTGCCAGCAGCCCGTCTGGGCGGGGGGGCATGGAGACCTTC
>TRBV4-1|many|TRBJ1-6|TRBD1
CASSLTGTANSPLHF
TGCGCCAGCAGCCTGACCGGGACAGCCAATTCACCCCTCCACTTT
>TRBV13|NA|TRBJ1-1|NA
CASGSGGTEAFF
TGCGCCAGCGGCTCGGGCGGCACTGAAGCTTTCTTT
>TRBV20-1|NA|TRBJ1-5|TRBD1
CSAHGTDLQHF
TGCAGTGCTCACGGGACAGATCTCCAGCATTTT
>TRBV24-1|NA|TRBJ1-2|NA
CATSDRERGYTF
TGTGCCACCAGTGACCGGGAACGTGGCTACACCTTC
>TRBV20-1|NA|TRBJ2-5|TRBD2
CSASGGETQYF
TGCAGTGCTTCGGGGGGAGAGACCCAGTACTTC
>TRBV19|NA|TRBJ1-2|TRBD1
CASRGRQGANYGYTF
TGTGCCAGTAGAGGGAGACAGGGTGCTAACTATGGCTACACCTTC
>TRBV11-2|NA|TRBJ1-4|NA
CASSLSAGTATNEKLFF
TGTGCCAGCAGCTTATCCGCCGGCACTGCAACTAATGAAAAACTGTTTTTT
>TRBV12-3/TRBV12-4|NA|TRBJ1-2|NA
CASSLGGLYDGYTF
TGTGCCAGCAGTTTAGGGGGGCTCTACGATGGCTACACCTTC
>TRBV20-1|many|TRBJ1-2|NA
CSAHQGDGYTF
TGCAGTGCGCACCAGGGTGATGGCTACACCTTC
>TRBV2|NA|TRBJ1-2|TRBD1
CATSQDRSMYGYTF
TGTGCCACCAGCCAGGACAGGTCTATGTATGGCTACACCTTC
>TRBV5-4|once|TRBJ2-3|NA
CASSPRQVTDTQYF
TGTGCCAGCAGCCCCCGTCAGGTCACAGATACGCAGTATTTT
>TRBV7-3|NA|TRBJ2-7|NA
CASSDWVTDTQYLYF
TGTGCCAGCAGCGACTGGGTCACAGATACGCAGTATCTTTACTTC
>TRBV2|NA|TRBJ1-3|TRBD1
CASRPTRDSGNTIYF
TGTGCCAGCAGGCCAACCCGGGACAGCGGAAACACCATATATTTT
>TRBV25-1|NA|TRBJ1-4|TRBD1
CASIPSGGNKLFF
TGTGCCAGCATCCCGTCAGGGGGCAATAAGCTGTTTTTC
>TRBV29-1|once|TRBJ1-1|NA
CSVEDGQNTEAFF
TGCAGCGTTGAAGATGGGCAGAACACTGAAGCTTTCTTT
>TRBV2|NA|TRBJ2-5|NA
CASSDSRLAQSF
TGTGCCAGCAGCGACAGCCGACTGGCCCAGTCCTTC
>TRBV20-1|few|TRBJ2-3|NA
CSARDGTDTQYF
TGCAGTGCTCGGGACGGCACAGATACGCAGTATTTT
>TRBV13|NA|TRBJ1-2|NA
CASSRIQAFDGYTF
TGTGCCAGCAGCCGGATCCAGGCGTTCGACGGCTACACCTTC
>TRBV14|NA|TRBJ2-5|NA
CASSQGGSGNRGLETQYF
TGTGCCAGCAGCCAAGGAGGGAGCGGGAACAGGGGCCTCGAGACCCAGTACTTC
>TRBV30|many|TRBJ2-6|NA
CAWRGIGANVLTF
TGTGCCTGGAGAGGGATCGGGGCCAACGTCCTGACTTTC
>TRBV10-3|NA|TRBJ1-2|NA
CAISEGRNGYTF
TGTGCCATCAGTGAGGGACGAAATGGCTACACCTTC
>TRBV7-3|few|TRBJ1-2|NA
CASILSGASYGYTF
TGTGCCAGCATCTTATCTGGGGCTAGTTATGGCTACACCTTC
>TRBV20-1|NA|TRBJ2-7|NA
CSARAYRYNVYEQYF
TGCAGTGCTAGGGCCTACCGTTACAACGTTTACGAGCAGTACTTC
>TRBV20-1|many|TRBJ1-2|NA
CSASGTVYGYTF
TGCAGTGCTAGCGGGACGGTATATGGCTACACCTTC
>TRBV9|NA|TRBJ1-1|TRBD1
CASSVEGATATQAFF
TGTGCCAGCAGCGTAGAGGGGGCCACAGCTACTCAAGCTTTCTTT
>TRBV6-5|NA|TRBJ2-7|NA
CASINPGARQTPLYEQYF
TGTGCCAGCATCAACCCGGGGGCCCGACAGACACCCCTCTACGAGCAGTACTTC
>TRBV10-3|few|TRBJ2-3|TRBD2
CAISVSGGASLEQYF
TGTGCCATCAGTGTAAGCGGGGGGGCGTCCTTGGAGCAGTATTTT
>TRBV12-3/TRBV12-4|NA|TRBJ2-7|NA
CASSSRGHHYEHYF
TGTGCCAGCAGTTCACGGGGGCACCACTACGAGCACTACTTC
>TRBV20-1|NA|TRBJ1-2|TRBD1
CSARGDRVDYGYTF
TGCAGTGCTAGAGGAGACAGGGTCGACTATGGCTACACCTTC
>TRBV9|once|TRBJ2-7|NA
CASSACGQGRGYNF
TGTGCCAGCAGCGCGTGCGGGCAAGGTCGGGGCTACAACTTC
>TRBV15|NA|TRBJ2-5|NA
CATSRDTVRETQYF
TGTGCCACCAGCAGAGACACCGTTCGGGAGACCCAGTACTTC
>TRBV3-1|many|TRBJ1-2|TRBD1
CASSRTGGDGYTF
TGTGCCAGCAGCCGGACAGGCGGAGATGGCTACACCTTC
>TRBV15|NA|TRBJ2-1|TRBD2
CATSSGGEGEQFF
TGTGCCACCAGCAGTGGGGGGGAGGGGGAGCAGTTCTTC
>TRBV7-9|NA|TRBJ1-2|NA
CASSSRTGHNKAYTF
TGTGCCAGCAGCTCACGGACGGGGCACAATAAGGCCTACACCTTC
>TRBV20-1|NA|TRBJ2-5|TRBD2
CSGLLAGGSQETQYF
TGCAGTGGCCTTCTAGCGGGGGGGTCCCAAGAGACCCAGTACTTC
>TRBV19|NA|TRBJ2-7|TRBD1
CASSSTGGYEQYF
TGTGCCAGTAGTTCGACAGGGGGCTACGAGCAGTACTTC